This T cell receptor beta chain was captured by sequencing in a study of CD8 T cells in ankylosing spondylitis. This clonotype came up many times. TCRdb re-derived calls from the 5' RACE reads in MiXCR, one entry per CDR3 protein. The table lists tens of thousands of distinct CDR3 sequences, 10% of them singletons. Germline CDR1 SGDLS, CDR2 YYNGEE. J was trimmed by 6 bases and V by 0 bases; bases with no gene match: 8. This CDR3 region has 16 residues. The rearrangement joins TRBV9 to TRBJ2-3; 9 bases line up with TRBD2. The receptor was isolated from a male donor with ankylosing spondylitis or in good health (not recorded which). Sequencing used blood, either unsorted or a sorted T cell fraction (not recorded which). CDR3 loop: CASSVGVSGSYDTQYF. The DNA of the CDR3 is TGTGCCAGCAGCGTAGGGGTTAGCGGGAGTTACGATACGCAGTATTTT.